This T cell receptor (beta chain) was captured by sequencing in a study of T cells in localized non-small cell lung cancer. Produced via immunoSEQ multiplex PCR; TCRdb's table is partial and in-frame only. The profile shows about 33,000 clones, 90% of them singletons. General study points: Longer overall survival was associated with a higher density of T cells in the blood. Tumor trailed uninvolved adjacent lung in T cell clonality, which peaked there. Median detection of top 100 tumor clones in adjacent lung was around 60 clones. Only one tumor region was sequenced, so heterogeneity remains possible.

In the case of this clone: Antigen unknown.

This CDR3 comprises 14 residues. V lost 4 bases and J 1 base, leaving 9 bases between the germline ends. Germline lookup yields CDR1 KGHSH and CDR2 LQKENI. Sequencing was performed on peripheral blood, taken before any cancer treatment. The chain recombines TRBV18 with TRBJ2-3; no clear D. This clonotype originated in a man between 40 and 70 years old with stage I lung adenocarcinoma. The CDR3 reads CASSLSAGTDTQYF. For the CDR3, the DNA is TGTGCCAGCTCACTAAGCGCCGGCACAGATACGCAGTATTTT.